This TCR beta chain was captured in a study of OX40 agonist ivuxolimab in advanced cancers. Regarding the research as a whole: Ivuxolimab, which targeted the costimulatory receptor OX40 (CD134), was an agonistic, fully human IgG2 monoclonal antibody. Intravenous ivuxolimab was administered to patients every 2 weeks at six dose levels: 0.01, 0.1, 0.3, 1.5, 3 and 10 mg/kg. Of the approximately 54 dose-escalation patients, hepatocellular carcinoma was present in around 20, melanoma in roughly 15, renal cell carcinoma in 9 and head and neck cancer in 9. The dose-escalation cohort was around 84% male with a mean age of about 60 years, ranging from roughly 20 to 80. Prior anti-PD-1, anti-PD-L1 or anti-CTLA-4 therapy was permitted, and checkpoint inhibitors had been received by less than 45% of dose-escalation patients. Partial responses occurred in three dose-escalation patients, of whom one had hepatocellular carcinoma and two had cutaneous melanoma. The point of sequencing TCRbeta in the periphery was to test whether ivuxolimab changed TCR sequence diversity and drove clonal T-cell expansion. The paper covers the monotherapy dose-escalation part of the phase I ivuxolimab trial, which included N = 52 patients.

Genomic DNA was extracted from sorted cells for sequencing of the TCRbeta CDR3 region. The immunoSEQ Assay was used to sequence the TCRbeta CDR3 regions. In TCRdb, the immuneACCESS table is reduced to in-frame sequences with V and J assigned. These tables do not hold every clone; where another copy was compared, an unresolved V gene accounts for under half, and the others remain unexplained. A total of around 79,000 clones appear in this sample, about 92% of them only once. Roughly 10% of the sample rests with the top ten. Its CDR3 holds 14 amino acids, cysteine through phenylalanine. Only CDR3 DNA is held: 42 bases, read in frame from base 1. The germline V gene sets CDR1 to MGHDK and CDR2 to SYGVNS. V trim: 6 bases; J trim: 4 bases; unmatched bases: 8. Patients with autoimmune disease history or receiving systemic immunosuppression were excluded from the trial. Peripheral blood for TCR sequencing was collected from all dose cohorts at baseline, on cycle 4 day 1, and on cycle 7 day 1. The samples were drawn from a first-in-human, open-label, multicenter phase I dose-escalation trial of ivuxolimab. Adults with locally advanced or metastatic melanoma, renal cell, hepatocellular, or head and neck squamous cell carcinoma were enrolled in the trial. Before TCR sequencing, CD4+ T cells and CD8+ T cells from peripheral blood were sorted into separate populations.

Points on this clone: Its target antigen remains unknown. Nothing much larger sits one base from this clone, and base qualities are not available.

What the study reported, not specific to this receptor: In the 0.1-3.0 mg/kg groups, partial responders were among the patients with the lowest normalized peripheral clonal expansion, particularly in CD8+ T cells. Which antigens the clonally expanded peripheral T cells were specific for was not determined. Low levels of normalized T-cell clonal expansion were also seen in some patients who did not respond. After ivuxolimab, more expanded clones were found on average in CD8+ T cells than in CD4+ T cells. At doses from 0.1 to 3.0 mg/kg, clonal expansion was seen in both CD4+ and CD8+ blood T cells between baseline and week 6.

In this chain, TRBV25-1 is recombined with TRBJ1-2, with TRBD1 matching 7 junction bases. This sample comprised CD4+ or CD8+ T cells sorted from blood, obtained in a trial of the OX40 agonist ivuxolimab. This clonotype originated in an adult with an advanced solid tumor such as melanoma, head and neck, liver or kidney cancer. The nucleotide sequence is TGTGCCAGCAGAGGACAGGAACTTTCCTATGGCTACACCTTC. It translates as CASRGQELSYGYTF.